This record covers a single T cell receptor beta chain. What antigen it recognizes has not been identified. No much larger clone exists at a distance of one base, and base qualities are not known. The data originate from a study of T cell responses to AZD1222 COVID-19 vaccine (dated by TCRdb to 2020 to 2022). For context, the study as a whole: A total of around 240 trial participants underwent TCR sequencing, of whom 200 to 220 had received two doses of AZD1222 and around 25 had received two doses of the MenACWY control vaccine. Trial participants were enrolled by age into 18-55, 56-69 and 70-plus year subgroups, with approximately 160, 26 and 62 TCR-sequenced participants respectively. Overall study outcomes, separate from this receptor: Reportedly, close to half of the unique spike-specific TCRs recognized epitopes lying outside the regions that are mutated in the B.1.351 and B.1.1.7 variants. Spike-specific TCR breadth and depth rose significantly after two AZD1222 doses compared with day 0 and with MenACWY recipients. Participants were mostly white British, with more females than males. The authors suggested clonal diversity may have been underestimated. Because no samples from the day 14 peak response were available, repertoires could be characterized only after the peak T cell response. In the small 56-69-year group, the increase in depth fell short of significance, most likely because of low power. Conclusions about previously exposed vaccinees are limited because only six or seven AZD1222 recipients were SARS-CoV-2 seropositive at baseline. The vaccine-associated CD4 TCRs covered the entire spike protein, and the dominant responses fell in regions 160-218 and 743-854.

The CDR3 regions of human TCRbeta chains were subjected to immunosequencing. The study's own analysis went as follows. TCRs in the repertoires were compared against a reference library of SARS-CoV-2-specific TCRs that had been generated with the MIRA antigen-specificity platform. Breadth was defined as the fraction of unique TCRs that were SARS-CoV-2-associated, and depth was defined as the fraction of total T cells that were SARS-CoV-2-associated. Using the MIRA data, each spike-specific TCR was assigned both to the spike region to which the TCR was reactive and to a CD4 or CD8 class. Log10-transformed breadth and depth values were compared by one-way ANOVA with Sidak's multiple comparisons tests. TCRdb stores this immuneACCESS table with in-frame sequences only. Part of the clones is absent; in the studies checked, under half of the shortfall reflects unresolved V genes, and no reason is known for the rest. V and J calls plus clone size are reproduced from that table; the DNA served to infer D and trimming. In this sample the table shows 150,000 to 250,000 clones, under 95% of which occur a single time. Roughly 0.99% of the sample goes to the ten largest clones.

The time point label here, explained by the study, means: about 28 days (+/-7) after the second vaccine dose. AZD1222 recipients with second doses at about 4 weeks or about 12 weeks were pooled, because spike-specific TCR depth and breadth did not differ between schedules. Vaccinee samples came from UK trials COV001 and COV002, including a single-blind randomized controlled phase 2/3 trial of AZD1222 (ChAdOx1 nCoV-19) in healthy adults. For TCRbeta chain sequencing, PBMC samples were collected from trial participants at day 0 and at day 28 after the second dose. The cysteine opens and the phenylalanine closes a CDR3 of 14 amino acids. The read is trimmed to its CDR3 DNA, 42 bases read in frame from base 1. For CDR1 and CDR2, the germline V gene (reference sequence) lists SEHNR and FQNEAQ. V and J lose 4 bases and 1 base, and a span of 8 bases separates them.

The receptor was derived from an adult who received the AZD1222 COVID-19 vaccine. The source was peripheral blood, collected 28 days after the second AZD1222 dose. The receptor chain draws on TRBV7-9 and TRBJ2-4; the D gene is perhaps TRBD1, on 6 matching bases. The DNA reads TGTGCCAGCAGCTCAGACAGGGCCAAAAACATTCAGTACTTC. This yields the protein CASSSDRAKNIQYF.